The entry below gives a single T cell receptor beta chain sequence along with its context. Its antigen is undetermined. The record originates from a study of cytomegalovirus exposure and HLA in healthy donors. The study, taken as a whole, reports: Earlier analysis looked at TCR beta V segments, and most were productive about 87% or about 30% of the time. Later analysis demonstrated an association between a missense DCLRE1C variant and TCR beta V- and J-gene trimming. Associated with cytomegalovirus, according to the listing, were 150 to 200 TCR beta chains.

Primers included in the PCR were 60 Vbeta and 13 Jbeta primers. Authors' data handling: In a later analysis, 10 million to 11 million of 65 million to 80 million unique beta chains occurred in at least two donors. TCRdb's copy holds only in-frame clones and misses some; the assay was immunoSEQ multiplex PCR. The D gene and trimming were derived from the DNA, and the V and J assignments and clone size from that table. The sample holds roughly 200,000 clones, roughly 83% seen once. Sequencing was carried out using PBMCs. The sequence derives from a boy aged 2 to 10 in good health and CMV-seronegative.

CDR3 nucleotide sequence: TGTGCCAGCAGCTTAGGGACAGGGAGTAAGTACTTC. It translates to CASSLGTGSKYF. This chain uses TRBV7-9 with TRBJ2-7, with 8 bases aligning to TRBD1. V lost 1 base and J lost 11; bases outside the gene matches: 4. Germline values: CDR1 SEHNR, CDR2 FQNEAQ (reference sequence). The CDR3 sequence is 12 residues long.